This entry lists 20 T cell receptor beta chains sequenced from one sample in a study of siplizumab effects on memory and regulatory T cells. For these receptors, no antigen is known. Coculture of the mixed lymphocyte reaction cells took place at 37 degrees C and lasted more than 5 days. This table comes from immunoSEQ multiplex PCR, and its TCRdb copy is limited to in-frame clones, with some not included. This repertoire shows some 20,000 clones, roughly 49% found once; its top ten account for roughly 5%. The sample comprised CFSE-low (dividing) CD4+ T cells sorted from an allogeneic mixed lymphocyte reaction. These TCRs come from a human donor in good health; the cells came from an allogeneic mixed lymphocyte reaction.

To note about this clone: The same CDR3 can be traced to other DNA sequences in this sample. The chain carries TRBV7-2 and TRBJ1-6, with a possible D match to TRBD1 (6 bases). This CDR3 contains 18 residues. Germline CDR1 is SGHTA and CDR2 is FQGNSA. V was trimmed by 1 base and J by 11 bases, leaving 24 bases between them. As DNA, the CDR3 is TGTGCCAGCAGCTTAGGGGGCGGGGGGGCGCGGCCCCATCCACCCCTCCACTTT. It yields the protein CASSLGGGGARPHPPLHF.

The CDR3 nucleotides are TGCGCCAGCAGCTTGGTAGGGAATGGCTACACCTTC. This gives the protein CASSLVGNGYTF. This chain links TRBV5-1 with TRBJ1-2; D ambiguous. The V gene's germline CDR1 is SGHRS and CDR2 YFSETQ. The CDR3 contains 12 residues. Trimming removed 0 bases at V and 6 bases at J, with 6 bases between.

This clone ranks as medium-sized. The rearrangement links TRBV19 to TRBJ1-1, with D possibly TRBD1 on 6 matching bases. CDR1 is LNHDA and CDR2 is SQIVND in the germline V gene (reference sequence). The V end lost 4 bases, the J end lost 3 bases, and 15 bases lay between the germline ends. The CDR3 contains 15 residues. This chain's CDR3 is CASSTAGGKDTEAFF. Written as DNA, the CDR3 is TGTGCCAGTAGTACCGCGGGGGGCAAGGACACTGAAGCTTTCTTT. Full variable domain (remainder filled in from reference TRBV19 and TRBJ1-1): DGGITQSPKYLFRKEGQNVTLSCEQNLNHDAMYWYRQDPGQGLRLIYYSQIVNDFQKGDIAEGYSVSREKKESFPLTVTSAQKNPTAFYLCASSTAGGKDTEAFFGQGTRLTVV.

The V and J genes are TRBV6-6 and TRBJ2-5; no clear D gene. The CDR3 is made up of 13 amino acids. Deletions cut 2 bases from V and 2 bases from J, with 6 bases between. Germline-derived CDR1 and CDR2 are MNHNY and SVGAGI (reference sequence). CDR3 nucleotide sequence: TGTGCCAGCAGTTACGACCATCAAGAGACCCAGTACTTC. This translates into CASSYDHQETQYF.

The chain joins TRBV6-1 to TRBJ2-3, with 8 bases fitting TRBD2. Germline assignment: CDR1 MNHNS and CDR2 SASEGT. The CDR3 extends over 14 amino acids. With 8 bases clipped from V and 4 bases from J, the junction kept 8 bases outside the gene matches. CDR3 region: CASCVAGGSDTQYF. CDR3 bases: TGTGCCAGCTGTGTTGCGGGGGGCTCAGATACGCAGTATTTT.

The chain combines TRBV18 with TRBJ1-1, with D unresolved. This CDR3 comprises 14 residues. CDR1 KGHSH and CDR2 LQKENI come from the germline V gene. Between the trimmed V and J ends, which lost 6 bases and 5 bases, there was a span of 16 bases. The CDR3 loop is CASSQLRGETEAFF. The CDR3 DNA reads as TGTGCCAGCTCTCAGCTCCGCGGGGAAACTGAAGCTTTCTTT.

J is TRBJ1-2 and V is TRBV29-1; 7 positions agree with TRBD1. The V segment lost 3 bases and the J segment 7 bases; nucleotides outside the gene matches: 8. This CDR3 has 13 residues. Germline V gene lookup returns CDR1 SQVTM and CDR2 ANQGSEA. The CDR3 DNA is TGCAGCGTTGACTCGGGACAGCGACTTGGCTACACCTTC. Encoded protein: CSVDSGQRLGYTF. The full variable domain, with the rest looked up from reference TRBV29-1 and TRBJ1-2, is SAVISQKPSRDICQRGTSLTIQCQVDSQVTMMFWYRQQPGQSLTLIATANQGSEATYESGFVIDKFPISRPNLTFSTLTVSNMSPEDSSIYLCSVDSGQRLGYTFGSGTRLTVV.

The chain recombines TRBV5-1 with TRBJ2-1; D could derive from TRBD1 or TRBD2 (5 bases each). The V gene's germline CDR1 is SGHRS and CDR2 YFSETQ. Trimming stripped 0 bases from V and 4 bases from J, with 11 bases between. This CDR3 contains 15 residues. DNA for the CDR3: TGCGCCAGCAGCTTGGTGGGGGACCTTTACAATGAGCAGTTCTTC. It encodes CASSLVGDLYNEQFF.

The chain links TRBV5-1 to TRBJ2-7; D might be TRBD1 (5 bases). Deletions cut 3 bases from V and 3 bases from J, with 10 bases between. Germline V lookup: CDR1 SGHRS, CDR2 YFSETQ. This CDR3 is 13 amino acids long. CDR3: CASSSTGVYEQYF. CDR3 sequence (DNA): TGCGCCAGCAGCTCAACAGGCGTCTACGAGCAGTACTTC.

The sample holds one count of this clone. V gene TRBV11-3 combines with J gene TRBJ1-5, with D uncertain. The germline V gene encodes CDR1 SGHNT and CDR2 YENEEA. The length of the CDR3 is 13 residues. Trimming removed 1 base at V and 6 bases at J, with 7 bases between. CDR3 in amino acids: CASSLGGGQPQHF. The DNA for the CDR3 is TGTGCCAGCAGCTTAGGGGGAGGTCAGCCCCAGCATTTT.

The sample holds a few counts of this clone. The rearrangement uses TRBV5-1 and TRBJ2-7; no reliable D call. CDR1 is SGHRS and CDR2 is YFSETQ in the germline V gene. Trimming pared 2 bases from V and 1 base from J, leaving 10 bases between. The CDR3 runs 14 residues. The CDR3 loop reads CASSLEWWSYEQYF. In DNA form, the CDR3 reads TGCGCCAGCAGCTTAGAATGGTGGTCCTACGAGCAGTACTTC.

This rearrangement joins TRBV7-3 to TRBJ2-3; 10 nucleotides align to TRBD2. The CDR3 covers 15 residues. Trimming removed 3 bases from V and 4 bases from J; junction bases left unmatched: 4. Per germline, CDR1 SGHTA and CDR2 FQGTGA. Here the CDR3 DNA reads TGTGCCAGCAGCTTGGAGCGGGGGGGCCCAGATACGCAGTATTTT. It yields the protein CASSLERGGPDTQYF.

By frequency in the sample, this clone is medium-sized. V gene TRBV6-1 combines with J gene TRBJ1-4; D gene uncertain. The V and J ends lost 1 base and 7 bases respectively, with 13 bases between them. Germline-derived CDR1 and CDR2 are MNHNS and SASEGT. There are 15 residues in the CDR3. The CDR3 sequence: CASSEGNRGSEKLFF. CDR3 nucleotide sequence: TGTGCCAGCAGTGAAGGAAACCGGGGAAGTGAAAAACTGTTTTTT.

Only a few counts were recorded for this clone. The chain carries TRBV5-5 and TRBJ1-1; perhaps TRBD1 as D (6 bases). Per germline, CDR1 SGHKS and CDR2 YYEKEE (reference sequence). CDR3 size: 15 residues. V was shortened by 3 bases and J by 1 base, with 13 bases between the two germline ends. The CDR3 loop reads CASSYLQGANTEAFF. CDR3 coding DNA: TGTGCCAGCAGCTACCTACAGGGCGCGAACACTGAAGCTTTCTTT.

This clone was picked up one time. The CDR3 DNA sequence: TGTGCCAGCAGTCGAGGGGGCGCAGGGAACACTGAAGCTTTCTTT. Its protein product is CASSRGGAGNTEAFF. V usage is TRBV9 and J usage is TRBJ1-1, with 7 positions matching TRBD1. There are 15 residues in the CDR3. Germline trimming cut 5 bases from V and 1 base from J; bases unmatched to any gene: 8. Germline V gene sequence: CDR1 SGDLS, CDR2 YYNGEE.

The table lists this clone with many counts. The chain has TRBV7-9 and TRBJ1-4; TRBD1 is a possible D gene (5 bases). V shed 5 bases and J shed 0 bases, with 7 bases lying between them. Germline CDR1 reads SEHNR; CDR2 reads FQNEAQ (reference sequence). The CDR3 is made up of 14 amino acids. The DNA for the CDR3 is TGTGCCAGCAGCACAGGTGCAACTAATGAAAAACTGTTTTTT. It specifies CASSTGATNEKLFF.

The genes are TRBV28 and TRBJ1-5; 9 positions match TRBD1. In germline, CDR1 is MDHEN, CDR2 SYDVKM. V trimming: 5 bases; J trimming: 6 bases; junction bases outside the gene matches: 5. This CDR3 has 14 residues. CDR3 amino acids: CASSTNRGRQPQHF. CDR3 nucleotide sequence: TGTGCCAGCAGTACTAACAGGGGGCGTCAGCCCCAGCATTTT.

The chain employs TRBV5-4 and TRBJ2-7, with D uncertain. The CDR3 contains 15 residues. The germline V gene has CDR1 SGHNT and CDR2 YYREEE (reference sequence). Deletions cut 0 bases from V and 3 bases from J, with 13 bases between. CDR3 sequence reads: CASSLVPGRGYEQYF. The CDR3 nucleotides read TGTGCCAGCAGCTTGGTTCCGGGCAGAGGCTACGAGCAGTACTTC.

By proportion, this clone is medium-sized. V usage is TRBV6-6 and J usage is TRBJ1-2; the D is unclear. Trimming removed 2 bases at V and 8 bases at J, with 12 bases between. The germline gives CDR1 MNHNY, CDR2 SVGAGI (reference sequence). CDR3 length: 13 residues. CDR3 sequence: CASSYQDKEGYTF. The CDR3 DNA follows: TGTGCCAGCAGTTACCAGGATAAGGAGGGCTACACCTTC.

The rearrangement uses TRBV6-5 and TRBJ1-2; TRBD1 is a possible D gene (5 bases). Germline lookup yields CDR1 MNHEY and CDR2 SVGAGI. The germline V and J ends were trimmed by 4 bases and 2 bases, with 11 bases remaining between them. The CDR3 runs to 14 residues. In DNA, the CDR3 is TGTGCCAGCAGTTCCAGGGTTTCGAACTATGGCTACACCTTC. Its translation: CASSSRVSNYGYTF.